Listed below are T cell receptor beta chains from one sample, sequenced in a study of memory CD4+ T cells and cytomegalovirus serostatus. Some clones are missing from TCRdb's copy, which holds only in-frame ones; the method was immunoSEQ multiplex PCR. The table lists about 56,000 clones, roughly 82% of them singletons. The specimen sequenced was memory CD4+ T cells from blood. The source of these receptors is an adult in good health and CMV-seronegative. The CDR3 runs from the conserved cysteine through the conserved F or W. The order of the fields is J gene, D gene, V gene, CDR3 length, clone size, CDR3 protein, CDR3 DNA. A D gene is named only where the DNA matches it firmly. Clone size is shown for a subset of rows, as once, few, many or a class of expanded clone.

j_call: TRBJ1-6
d_call: .
v_call: TRBV5-5
cdr3_length: 17
clone_size: .
cdr3_aa: CASSLAGAGDRYSPLHF
cdr3_nt: TGTGCCAGCAGCTTGGCCGGAGCGGGAGACAGGTACTCACCCCTCCACTTT

j_call: TRBJ2-3
d_call: .
v_call: TRBV27
cdr3_length: 13
clone_size: .
cdr3_aa: CASSLQIVDTQYF
cdr3_nt: TGTGCCAGCAGTTTACAGATTGTAGATACGCAGTATTTT

j_call: TRBJ2-1
d_call: .
v_call: TRBV7-2
cdr3_length: 15
clone_size: .
cdr3_aa: CASSLIRGGANEQFF
cdr3_nt: TGTGCCAGCAGCCTAATCCGAGGAGGGGCCAATGAGCAGTTCTTC

j_call: TRBJ1-6
d_call: .
v_call: TRBV2
cdr3_length: 15
clone_size: .
cdr3_aa: CASTQERAKNSPLHF
cdr3_nt: TGTGCCAGCACTCAGGAGCGCGCCAAGAATTCACCCCTCCACTTT

j_call: TRBJ1-2
d_call: .
v_call: TRBV5-1
cdr3_length: 13
clone_size: .
cdr3_aa: CASSLGDIYGYTF
cdr3_nt: TGCGCCAGCAGCTTGGGCGATATCTATGGCTACACCTTC

j_call: TRBJ1-6
d_call: .
v_call: TRBV30
cdr3_length: 12
clone_size: .
cdr3_aa: CAWTEGWSPLHF
cdr3_nt: TGTGCCTGGACGGAGGGATGGTCACCCCTCCACTTT

j_call: TRBJ1-6
d_call: .
v_call: TRBV19
cdr3_length: 15
clone_size: .
cdr3_aa: CASSIVGGRNSPLHF
cdr3_nt: TGTGCCAGTAGTATAGTCGGGGGGCGAAATTCACCCCTCCACTTT

j_call: TRBJ1-1
d_call: .
v_call: TRBV6-1
cdr3_length: 16
clone_size: .
cdr3_aa: CASSEAPPISNTEAFF
cdr3_nt: TGTGCCAGCAGTGAAGCCCCCCCAATATCTAACACTGAAGCTTTCTTT

j_call: TRBJ2-5
d_call: .
v_call: TRBV5-4
cdr3_length: 14
clone_size: few
cdr3_aa: CASSSLTRQETQYF
cdr3_nt: TGTGCCAGCAGCTCCCTGACCCGCCAAGAGACCCAGTACTTC

j_call: TRBJ1-1
d_call: .
v_call: TRBV2
cdr3_length: 12
clone_size: .
cdr3_aa: CASVGPGAEAFF
cdr3_nt: TGTGCCAGCGTAGGCCCGGGCGCTGAAGCTTTCTTT

j_call: TRBJ2-5
d_call: TRBD2
v_call: TRBV7-7
cdr3_length: 15
clone_size: .
cdr3_aa: CASSRAGARGETQYF
cdr3_nt: TGTGCTAGCAGCAGAGCGGGGGCTCGAGGAGAGACCCAGTACTTC

j_call: TRBJ1-3
d_call: TRBD1
v_call: TRBV2
cdr3_length: 14
clone_size: .
cdr3_aa: CASRRQGGGNTIYF
cdr3_nt: TGTGCCAGCAGAAGACAGGGTGGTGGAAACACCATATATTTT

j_call: TRBJ1-4
d_call: .
v_call: TRBV18
cdr3_length: 13
clone_size: .
cdr3_aa: CASSPAVNEKLFF
cdr3_nt: TGTGCCAGCTCACCAGCGGTTAATGAAAAACTGTTTTTT

j_call: TRBJ2-5
d_call: TRBD1
v_call: TRBV19
cdr3_length: 15
clone_size: .
cdr3_aa: CASSRQGTPGETQYF
cdr3_nt: TGTGCCAGTAGTAGACAGGGGACCCCCGGAGAGACCCAGTACTTC